This TCR beta chain was recovered during a study of control samples from healthy donors and cancer patients. Unmatched junction bases numbered 3, after V lost 3 bases and J lost 7 bases. CDR3 length: 14 residues. Germline V CDR1 and CDR2: SGHVS, FQNEAQ. Data came from immunoSEQ multiplex PCR; TCRdb stores just in-frame clones and leaves some out. The sample lists 100,000 to 150,000 clones, 85% to 95% occurring once. The sequence was collected from a man at least 80 years old with head and neck cancer. The sample taken for sequencing was PBMCs. The chain joins TRBV7-8 to TRBJ1-6; 7 nucleotides agree with TRBD1. CDR3 sequence (DNA): TGTGCCAGCAGCTTGCGGGACAGAAATTCACCCCTCCACTTT. Translated: CASSLRDRNSPLHF. Full variable domain (rest looked up from reference TRBV7-8 and TRBJ1-6): GAGVSQSPRYKVAKRGQDVALRCDPISGHVSLFWYQQALGQGPEFLTYFQNEAQLDKSGLPSDRFFAERPEGSVSTLKIQRTQQEDSAVYLCASSLRDRNSPLHFGNGTRLTVT.